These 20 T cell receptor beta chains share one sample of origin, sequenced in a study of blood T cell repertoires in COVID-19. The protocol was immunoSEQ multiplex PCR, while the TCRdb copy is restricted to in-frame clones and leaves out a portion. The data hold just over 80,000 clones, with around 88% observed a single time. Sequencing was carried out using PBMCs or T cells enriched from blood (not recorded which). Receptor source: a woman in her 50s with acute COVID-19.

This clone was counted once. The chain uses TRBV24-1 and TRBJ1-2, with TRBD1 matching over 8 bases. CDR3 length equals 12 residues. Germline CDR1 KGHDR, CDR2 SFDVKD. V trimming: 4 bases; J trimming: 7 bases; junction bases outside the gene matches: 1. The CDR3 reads CATSDRGLGYTF. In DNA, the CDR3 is TGTGCCACCAGTGACAGGGGGCTTGGCTACACCTTC.

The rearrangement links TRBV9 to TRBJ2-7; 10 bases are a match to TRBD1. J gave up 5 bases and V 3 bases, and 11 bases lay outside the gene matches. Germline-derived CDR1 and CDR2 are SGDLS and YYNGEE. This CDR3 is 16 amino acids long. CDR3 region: CASSAGDRGRGDEQYF. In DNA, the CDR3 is TGTGCCAGCAGCGCTGGAGACAGGGGGCGCGGGGACGAGCAGTACTTC.

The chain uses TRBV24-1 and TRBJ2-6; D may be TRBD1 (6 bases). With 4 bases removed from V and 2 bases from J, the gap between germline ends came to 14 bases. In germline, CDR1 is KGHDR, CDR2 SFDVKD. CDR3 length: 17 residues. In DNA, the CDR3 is TGTGCCACCAGTGACCCGACAGGCGTTACTGGGGCCAACGTCCTGACTTTC. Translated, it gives CATSDPTGVTGANVLTF.

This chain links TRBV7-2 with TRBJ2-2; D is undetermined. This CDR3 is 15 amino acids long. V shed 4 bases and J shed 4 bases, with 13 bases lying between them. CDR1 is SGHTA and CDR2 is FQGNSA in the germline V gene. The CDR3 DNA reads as TGTGCCAGCAGCTCGTCCCTTTTCGGCACCGGGGAGCTGTTTTTT. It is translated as CASSSSLFGTGELFF.

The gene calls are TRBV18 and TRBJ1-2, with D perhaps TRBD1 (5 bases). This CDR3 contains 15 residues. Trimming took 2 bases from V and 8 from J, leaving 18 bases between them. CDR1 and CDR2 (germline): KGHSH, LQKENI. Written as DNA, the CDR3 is TGTGCCAGCTCACCATCTGGTCTTTTCCCAGGGGGCTACACCTTC. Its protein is CASSPSGLFPGGYTF.

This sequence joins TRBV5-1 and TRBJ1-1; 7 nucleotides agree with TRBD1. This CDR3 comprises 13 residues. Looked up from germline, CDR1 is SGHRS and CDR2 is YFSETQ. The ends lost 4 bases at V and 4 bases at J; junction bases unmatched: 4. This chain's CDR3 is CASSPSGGTEAFF. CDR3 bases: TGCGCCAGCAGCCCATCAGGGGGCACTGAAGCTTTCTTT.

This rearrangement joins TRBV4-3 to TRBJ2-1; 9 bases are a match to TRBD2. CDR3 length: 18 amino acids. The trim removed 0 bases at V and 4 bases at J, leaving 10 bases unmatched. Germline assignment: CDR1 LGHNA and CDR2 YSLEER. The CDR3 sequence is CASSQDPAGGLPYNEQFF. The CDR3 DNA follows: TGCGCCAGCAGCCAAGACCCCGCGGGAGGGCTCCCTTACAATGAGCAGTTCTTC.

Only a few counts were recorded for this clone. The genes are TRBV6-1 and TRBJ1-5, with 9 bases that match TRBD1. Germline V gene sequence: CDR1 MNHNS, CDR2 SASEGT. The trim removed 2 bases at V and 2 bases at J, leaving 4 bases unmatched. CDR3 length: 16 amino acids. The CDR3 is CASSETGGMGNQPQHF. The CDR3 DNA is TGTGCCAGCAGTGAAACAGGGGGCATGGGCAATCAGCCCCAGCATTTT.

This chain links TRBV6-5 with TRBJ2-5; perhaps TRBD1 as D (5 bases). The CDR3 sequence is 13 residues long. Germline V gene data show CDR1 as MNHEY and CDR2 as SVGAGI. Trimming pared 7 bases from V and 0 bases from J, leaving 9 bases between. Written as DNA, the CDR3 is TGTGCCAGCACTCCAGGGTACCAAGAGACCCAGTACTTC. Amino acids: CASTPGYQETQYF.

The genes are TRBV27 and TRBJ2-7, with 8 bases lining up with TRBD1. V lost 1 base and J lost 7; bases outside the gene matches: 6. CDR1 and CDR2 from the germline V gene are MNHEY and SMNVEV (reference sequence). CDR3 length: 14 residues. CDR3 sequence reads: CASSLWGRGREQYF. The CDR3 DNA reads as TGTGCCAGCAGTTTATGGGGCAGGGGGCGGGAGCAGTACTTC.

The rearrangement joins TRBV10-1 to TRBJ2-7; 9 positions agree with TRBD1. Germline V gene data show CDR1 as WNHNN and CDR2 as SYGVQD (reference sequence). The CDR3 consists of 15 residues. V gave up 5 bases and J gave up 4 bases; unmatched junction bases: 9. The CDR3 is CASSPYRGQGYEQYF. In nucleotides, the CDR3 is TGCGCCAGCAGTCCTTACAGGGGGCAGGGATACGAGCAGTACTTC.

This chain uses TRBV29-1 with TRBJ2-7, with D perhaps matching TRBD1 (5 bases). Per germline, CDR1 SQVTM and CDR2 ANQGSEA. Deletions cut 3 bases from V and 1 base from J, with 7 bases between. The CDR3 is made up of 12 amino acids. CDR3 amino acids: CSVEGLSYEQYF. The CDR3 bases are TGCAGCGTTGAGGGGCTGTCCTACGAGCAGTACTTC.

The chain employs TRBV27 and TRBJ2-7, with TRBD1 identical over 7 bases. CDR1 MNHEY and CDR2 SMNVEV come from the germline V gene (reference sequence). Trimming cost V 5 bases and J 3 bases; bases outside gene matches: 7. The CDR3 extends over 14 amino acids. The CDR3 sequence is CASSHRDSFYEQYF. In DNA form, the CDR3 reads TGTGCCAGCAGTCACCGGGACAGTTTCTACGAGCAGTACTTC.

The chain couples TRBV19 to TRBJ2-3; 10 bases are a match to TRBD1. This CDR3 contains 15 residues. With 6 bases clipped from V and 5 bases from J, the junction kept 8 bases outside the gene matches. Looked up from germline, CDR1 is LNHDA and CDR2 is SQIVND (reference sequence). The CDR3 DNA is TGTGCCAGTAGCCAGGGACAGGGGAGAAAAGATACGCAGTATTTT. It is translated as CASSQGQGRKDTQYF.

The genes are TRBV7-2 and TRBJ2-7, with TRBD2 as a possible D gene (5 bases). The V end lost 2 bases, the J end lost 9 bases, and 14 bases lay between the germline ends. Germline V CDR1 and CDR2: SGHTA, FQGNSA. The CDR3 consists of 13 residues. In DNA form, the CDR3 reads TGTGCCAGCAGCTTAAGGCCGGAAGAGGGGCAGTACTTC. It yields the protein CASSLRPEEGQYF.

The CDR3 region has the DNA TGTGCCACCAGTGACTGGCGACTACGCAGGGGCGAGGGAGAGACCCAGTACTTC. It specifies CATSDWRLRRGEGETQYF. The V and J genes are TRBV24-1 and TRBJ2-5; D possibly corresponds to TRBD1 (6 bases). The CDR3 has 18 amino acids. Germline V gives CDR1 KGHDR, CDR2 SFDVKD. V was shortened by 4 bases and J by 4 bases, with 24 bases between the two germline ends.

CDR3 sequence (DNA): TGTGCCAGCAGCTTGCAGGGGGCCGGTAACTATGGCTACACCTTC. Protein sequence: CASSLQGAGNYGYTF. The chain carries TRBV7-2 and TRBJ1-2; 8 bases agree with TRBD1. V was pared by 3 bases and J by 1 base, with 4 bases of the junction left unmatched. This CDR3 is built from 15 residues. Germline-derived CDR1 and CDR2 are SGHTA and FQGNSA. The variable domain in full, with the rest retrieved from reference TRBV7-2 and TRBJ1-2, is GAGVSQSPSNKVTEKGKDVELRCDPISGHTALYWYRQSLGQGLEFLIYFQGNSAPDKSGLPSDRFSAERTGGSVSTLTIQRTQQEDSAVYLCASSLQGAGNYGYTFGSGTRLTVV.

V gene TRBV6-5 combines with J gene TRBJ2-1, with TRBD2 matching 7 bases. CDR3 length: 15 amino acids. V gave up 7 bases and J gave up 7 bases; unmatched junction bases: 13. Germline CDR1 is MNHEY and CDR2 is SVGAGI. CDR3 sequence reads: CASTPGRAMVNEQFF. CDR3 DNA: TGTGCCAGCACGCCAGGGAGGGCCATGGTTAATGAGCAGTTCTTC.

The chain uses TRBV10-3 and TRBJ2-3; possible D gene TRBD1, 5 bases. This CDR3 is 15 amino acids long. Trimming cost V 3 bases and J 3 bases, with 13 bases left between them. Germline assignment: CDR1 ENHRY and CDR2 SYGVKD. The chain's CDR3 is CAISEGGRETDTQYF. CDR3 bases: TGTGCCATCAGTGAAGGTGGCAGGGAAACAGATACGCAGTATTTT.

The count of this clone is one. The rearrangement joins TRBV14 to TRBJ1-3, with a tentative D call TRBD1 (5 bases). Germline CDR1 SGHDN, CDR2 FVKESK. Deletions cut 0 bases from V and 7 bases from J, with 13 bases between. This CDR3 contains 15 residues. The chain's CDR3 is CASSQDGGDRNTIYF. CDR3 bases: TGTGCCAGCAGCCAAGACGGAGGGGATAGGAACACCATATATTTT.